The rows below give T cell receptor beta chains drawn from one sample of a study of cytomegalovirus exposure and HLA in healthy donors. Generated by immunoSEQ multiplex PCR, the TCRdb table keeps only in-frame clones and is missing some. Of around 100,000 clones in the sample, roughly 74% were seen once. Source material: PBMCs. All receptors come from a middle-aged woman in good health and CMV-seronegative. Each CDR3 is given with its conserved first and last residue. D genes are given only for firm matches. Size is omitted from some rows. Given values are once, few, many or a class for expanded clones.

D	V	size	J	CDR3	DNA
TRBD2	TRBV2	.	TRBJ2-7	CASGLAGGSYEQYF	TGTGCCAGCGGTCTAGCGGGCGGATCCTACGAGCAGTACTTC
.	TRBV30	.	TRBJ1-6	CAWSVRSPLHF	TGTGCCTGGAGTGTACGGTCACCCCTCCACTTT
.	TRBV4-1	.	TRBJ1-4	CASSQDLISRGGKLFF	TGCGCCAGCAGCCAAGATTTAATTTCAAGGGGTGGTAAACTGTTTTTT
TRBD2	TRBV6-5	.	TRBJ2-7	CASRVRSGGAYEQYF	TGTGCCAGCAGGGTTAGAAGCGGGGGGGCTTACGAGCAGTACTTC
.	TRBV29-1	.	TRBJ2-3	CSVSVGRSPSTDTQYF	TGCAGCGTTTCAGTAGGCAGGTCTCCTAGCACAGATACGCAGTATTTT
.	TRBV7-9	.	TRBJ1-6	CASSWGGLNSPLHF	TGTGCCAGCAGCTGGGGGGGCTTGAATTCACCCCTCCACTTT
TRBD1	TRBV5-1	.	TRBJ1-6	CASSLGTANTLYNSPLHF	TGCGCCAGCAGCCTTGGGACAGCCAATACGTTGTATAATTCACCCCTCCACTTT
TRBD2	TRBV5-1	.	TRBJ2-5	CASSLRTSGSGETQYF	TGCGCCAGCAGCTTGCGCACTAGCGGGTCTGGAGAGACCCAGTACTTC
TRBD1	TRBV7-2	few	TRBJ1-2	CASSDRGDIFNYGYTF	TGTGCCAGCAGCGACAGGGGAGACATTTTTAACTATGGCTACACCTTC
.	TRBV7-9	.	TRBJ2-2	CASSLDPKRSRAGELFF	TGTGCCAGCAGCTTAGACCCCAAGCGCTCCAGGGCCGGGGAGCTGTTTTTT
.	TRBV7-9	.	TRBJ1-2	CSSKTGSIIGYTF	TGTTCCAGCAAAACAGGTTCAATTATCGGCTACACCTTC
TRBD1	TRBV30	.	TRBJ1-3	CAWIPDRGSGNTIYF	TGTGCCTGGATCCCCGACAGGGGTTCTGGAAACACCATATATTTT
TRBD1	TRBV14	few	TRBJ1-4	CASRETGAPNEKLFF	TGTGCCAGCAGAGAAACAGGGGCGCCTAATGAAAAACTGTTTTTT
TRBD1	TRBV7-8	few	TRBJ2-7	CASSKGQGYGEQYF	TGTGCCAGCAGCAAGGGACAGGGGTATGGCGAGCAGTACTTC
.	TRBV28	few	TRBJ2-7	CASSFSAVGVDDEQYF	TGTGCCAGCAGTTTTTCCGCCGTGGGAGTCGATGACGAGCAGTACTTC
.	TRBV18	.	TRBJ1-4	CASSPFGDSSEKLFF	TGTGCCAGCTCACCTTTTGGGGACTCGAGTGAAAAACTGTTTTTT